The sequence of this T cell receptor (beta chain) was determined in a study of cytomegalovirus exposure and HLA in healthy donors. Overall study findings and caveats: Productive status was seen about 87% or about 30% of the time for most TCR beta V segments in an earlier analysis. Cytomegalovirus status was reportedly diagnosed by the classifier with high sensitivity and specificity.

PCR was performed using 60 Vbeta and 13 Jbeta primers. Profiling relied on immunoSEQ multiplex PCR, and the TCRdb table lists in-frame clones only, not all of them. The sample contains 190,000 or so clones, over 75% of which appear only once. Although they were nominally healthy when sampled, donors likely had unrecorded immune exposures. Note on this clone: The antigen remains undetermined.

Unmatched junction bases numbered 6, after V lost 5 bases and J lost 5 bases. Germline assignment: CDR1 SEHNR and CDR2 FQNEAQ (reference sequence). This CDR3 comprises 14 residues. Sequencing used PBMCs. The clonotype originates from a woman aged 45-65 years in good health and CMV-seropositive. The chain recombines TRBV7-9 with TRBJ2-7; 10 nucleotides agree with TRBD1. The DNA for the CDR3 is TGTGCCAGCAGCGCCGGGACAGGGGACCACGAGCAGTACTTC. Its translation: CASSAGTGDHEQYF.